This paragraph covers one T cell receptor (beta chain) sequence. Germline V lookup: CDR1 SGHTA, CDR2 FQGNSA. V lost 6 bases, J lost 3 bases, and 6 bases stayed unmatched. The CDR3 sequence is 14 residues long. The sample comes from a study of cytomegalovirus exposure and HLA in healthy donors. PCR primers comprised 60 Vbeta and 13 Jbeta primers. Generated by immunoSEQ multiplex PCR, the TCRdb table keeps only in-frame clones and is missing some. The data hold some 100,000 clones, with 70% observed a single time. The chain has TRBV7-2 and TRBJ2-7; 9 bases are shared with TRBD2. Sequencing was performed on PBMCs. This TCR derives from a woman between 50 and 59 years old in good health and CMV-seropositive. CDR3 loop: CASSLIAGVYEQYF. For the CDR3, the DNA is TGTGCCAGCAGTTTAATAGCGGGGGTCTACGAGCAGTACTTC.